These 19 T cell receptor beta chains share one sample of origin, sequenced in a study of blood T cell repertoires in COVID-19. Here immunoSEQ multiplex PCR was the method, and the copy in TCRdb shows in-frame clones only, minus some. This table holds fewer than 250,000 clones, approximately 80% found once. Sequenced: peripheral blood. The receptors originated from a man aged 55 to 69 with acute or convalescent COVID-19.

The rearrangement joins TRBV6-5 to TRBJ1-2; D ambiguous. CDR1 and CDR2 from the germline V gene are MNHEY and SVGAGI. The ends were cut back, 2 bases at V and 8 bases at J, with 12 bases in the middle. CDR3 length: 13 residues. The CDR3 nucleotides are TGTGCCAGCAGTTACCTACGGTTTTCAGGCTACACCTTC. Translating gives CASSYLRFSGYTF.

The rearrangement uses TRBV12-3 or TRBV12-4 and TRBJ1-4; D is ambiguous. V was clipped by 6 bases and J by 8 bases, with 10 bases between them. This CDR3 region has 12 residues. CDR3 nucleotide sequence: TGTGCCAGCAGAGAGAGAGGGGAAAAACTGTTTTTT. This gives the protein CASRERGEKLFF.

This chain connects TRBV6-5 to TRBJ1-4; 10 nucleotides line up with TRBD1. The germline V gene encodes CDR1 MNHEY and CDR2 SVGAGI. CDR3 length: 14 residues. Trimming removed 5 bases from V and 11 bases from J; junction bases left unmatched: 8. The CDR3 region has the DNA TGTGCCAGCAGTACCGGGACAGGGGTCTTGAAACTGTTTTTT. This encodes CASSTGTGVLKLFF.

The chain employs TRBV12-5 and TRBJ1-5, with D unresolved. Trimming shortened V by 0 bases and J by 1 base, and 4 bases separated the two germline ends. Germline V gene data show CDR1 as LGHNT and CDR2 as FRNRAP. The CDR3 runs 14 residues. Here the CDR3 DNA reads TGTGCTAGTGGTTTGGTATCAAGCAATCAGCCCCAGCATTTT. It yields the protein CASGLVSSNQPQHF.

The chain has TRBV4-2 and TRBJ1-6; D possibly corresponds to TRBD1 (5 bases). The CDR3 runs to 16 residues. Germline values: CDR1 LGHNA, CDR2 YNFKEQ. V was shortened by 2 bases and J by 6 bases, with 14 bases between the two germline ends. The CDR3 here is CASSQPARGANSPLHF. The CDR3 DNA reads as TGTGCCAGCAGCCAACCCGCCCGCGGGGCTAATTCACCCCTCCACTTT.

This sequence joins TRBV5-1 and TRBJ1-1; D call uncertain. The CDR3 runs 13 residues. The germline V gene encodes CDR1 SGHRS and CDR2 YFSETQ. Trimming cost V 4 bases and J 1 base, with 8 bases left between them. This chain's CDR3 is CASSTGQNTEAFF. The CDR3 DNA sequence: TGCGCCAGCAGCACCGGTCAGAACACTGAAGCTTTCTTT.

The table lists this clone with a count of one. V is TRBV2 and J is TRBJ2-3, with 10 bases aligning to TRBD2. From germline, CDR1 is SNHLY and CDR2 FYNNEI. This CDR3 has 15 residues. V shed 7 bases, J shed 2 bases, and the junction held 6 bases outside the gene matches. CDR3 amino acids: CASTSSGRVTDTQYF. For the CDR3, the DNA is TGTGCCAGCACCTCGAGCGGGAGGGTCACAGATACGCAGTATTTT. Looking up the rest from reference TRBV2 and TRBJ2-3 gives the full variable domain: EPEVTQTPSHQVTQMGQEVILRCVPISNHLYFYWYRQILGQKVEFLVSFYNNEISEKSEIFDDQFSVERPDGSNFTLKIRSTKLEDSAMYFCASTSSGRVTDTQYFGPGTRLTVL.

The CDR3 DNA follows: TGTGCCAGCAGCTACCACCCGGGGGGGGGTGCTTTCTTT. Its protein product is CASSYHPGGGAFF. J is TRBJ1-1 and V is TRBV7-2, with D possibly matching TRBD1 (5 bases). Trimming left V 4 bases short and J 11 bases short, with 17 bases between. CDR1 SGHTA and CDR2 FQGNSA come from the germline V gene. This CDR3 region has 13 residues.

The chain recombines TRBV7-2 with TRBJ1-2; TRBD1 is a possible D gene (5 bases). Deletions cut 5 bases from V and 4 bases from J, with 8 bases between. The CDR3 covers 12 residues. Germline loops: CDR1 SGHTA, CDR2 FQGNSA. The CDR3: CASSPGPYGYTF. The CDR3 nucleotides read TGTGCCAGCAGCCCAGGGCCCTATGGCTACACCTTC.

In this sample, this clone turned up a few times. In DNA, the CDR3 is TGTGCCAGCAGTGACCCTAGACTAGCGGGAGGGCCGGGTGGAAACATTCAGTACTTC. Its protein product is CASSDPRLAGGPGGNIQYF. The V gene is TRBV6-4, the J gene TRBJ2-4; 14 nucleotides agree with TRBD2. After removal of 2 bases from V and 6 bases from J, the junction contained 12 bases not matched to a gene. Germline V gene data show CDR1 as MRHNA and CDR2 as SNTAGT. The CDR3 is made up of 19 amino acids.

This sequence joins TRBV4-1 and TRBJ2-1; 9 nucleotides agree with TRBD2. Germline V gene lookup returns CDR1 MGHRA and CDR2 YSYEKL. This CDR3 is built from 20 residues. The V segment lost 4 bases and the J segment 0 bases; nucleotides outside the gene matches: 16. CDR3 protein: CASSLLPTGTSFSSYNEQFF. CDR3 bases: TGCGCCAGCAGCCTTCTCCCCACCGGGACTAGCTTTAGCTCCTACAATGAGCAGTTCTTC.

The chain combines TRBV5-1 with TRBJ1-4; TRBD1 is a possible D gene (5 bases). The CDR3 length is 16 residues. V was pared by 4 bases and J by 2 bases, with 15 bases between. Germline V gene sequence: CDR1 SGHRS, CDR2 YFSETQ. CDR3 sequence (DNA): TGCGCCAGCAGCATGGGACTGTTGGCCACTAATGAAAAACTGTTTTTT. Translating it yields CASSMGLLATNEKLFF.

This clone was seen a few times. The gene calls are TRBV24-1 and TRBJ1-6; D perhaps matches TRBD1 (6 bases). The V end lost 0 bases, the J end lost 3 bases, and 11 bases lay between the germline ends. Germline loops: CDR1 KGHDR, CDR2 SFDVKD. The CDR3 consists of 17 residues. The CDR3 reads CATSDLEGGGYNSPLHF. CDR3 DNA: TGTGCCACCAGTGATTTGGAGGGAGGGGGCTATAATTCACCCCTCCACTTT.

This clone was seen just once. The chain uses TRBV9 and TRBJ1-2; D unclear. Germline V gene lookup returns CDR1 SGDLS and CDR2 YYNGEE. There are 14 residues in the CDR3. V lost 0 bases to trimming and J lost 7 bases, with 13 bases between them. In DNA form, the CDR3 reads TGTGCCAGCAGCGTAGCTACGGTGGCGGGTGGCTACACCTTC. Translating gives CASSVATVAGGYTF.

The gene calls are TRBV6-7 and TRBJ1-5; 7 nucleotides line up with TRBD1. TRBV6-7 is given ORF status, its function remaining uncertain. V trimming: 2 bases; J trimming: 6 bases; junction bases outside the gene matches: 4. The CDR3 length is 14 residues. The CDR3 region has the DNA TGTGCCAGCAGTTACGAGGGGGCAGGTCAGCCCCAGCATTTT. Amino acids: CASSYEGAGQPQHF.

The chain links TRBV6-6 to TRBJ2-1, with 10 bases identical to TRBD2. This CDR3 is built from 15 residues. V was clipped by 5 bases and J by 7 bases; unmatched bases: 8. CDR1 and CDR2 (germline): MNHNY, SVGAGI (reference sequence). DNA of the CDR3: TGTGCCAGCAGTCAACAGCGGGGGGGCCTGAATGAGCAGTTCTTC. Amino acid sequence: CASSQQRGGLNEQFF.

This chain links TRBV20-1 with TRBJ2-3, with a possible D match to TRBD2 (5 bases). This CDR3 has 11 residues. Germline V gene lookup returns CDR1 DFQATT and CDR2 SNEGSKA (reference sequence). CDR3 protein: CSPEKRDTQYF. CDR3 DNA: TGCAGCCCTGAAAAGCGGGATACGCAGTATTTT.

The chain carries TRBV6-5 and TRBJ1-2; D is possibly TRBD1 (5 bases). CDR3 length: 15 amino acids. Trimming removed 5 bases from V and 1 base from J, with 14 bases in between. Germline V lookup: CDR1 MNHEY, CDR2 SVGAGI. CDR3 coding DNA: TGTGCCAGCAGTAAGCTCCCCGACAGTAACTATGGCTACACCTTC. Translated, it gives CASSKLPDSNYGYTF.

The chain couples TRBV11-2 to TRBJ1-5; TRBD1 matches 7 bases. The CDR3 spans 15 residues. The J segment lost 4 bases and the V segment lost 5 bases, leaving 8 bases of the junction unmatched. Per the germline V gene, CDR1 is SGHAT and CDR2 is FQNNGV. CDR3 bases: TGTGCCAGCAGCACCTGGACAGGACGTAATCAGCCCCAGCATTTT. Residues: CASSTWTGRNQPQHF.